Here is one T cell receptor (beta chain) with its context. Its target is unknown. The sample is drawn from a study of T-cell memory formation after mild COVID-19. Libraries for TCRalpha and TCRbeta carried sample barcodes and unique molecular identifiers via 5'RACE. From the 5' RACE reads, TCRdb called clonotypes with MiXCR, one entry per CDR3 protein. The data show about 180,000 distinct CDR3 sequences, roughly 20% seen once. The CDR3 has 15 amino acids. Trimming took off 6 bases at V and 5 bases at J, with 18 bases between the two ends. Study-wide findings and caveats: Clonal second-wave expansions that peaked on day 37 had unconfirmed SARS-CoV-2 specificity. Shrinking CD4+ clones were chiefly CM and EM; CD8+ ones were chiefly EMRA.

V gene TRBV5-3 combines with J gene TRBJ1-5; weak D call: TRBD1 (6 bases). TRBV5-3 is an ORF, and what it does is uncertain. What was sequenced was PBMCs or a T cell subset sorted from them (not recorded which). The origin of this receptor is a man aged 18 to 30 who had mild COVID-19 (a few samples of this study predate the infection). Cell type and time point are not known. The CDR3 loop is CARIFRGQIYQPQHF. The CDR3 DNA sequence: TGTGCCAGAATTTTCCGAGGACAGATCTATCAGCCCCAGCATTTT.